The sequence of this TCR beta chain was determined in a study of monozygotic twins with inflammatory bowel disease. Study-wide results and caveats: Clonotypes shared with others were fewer in IBD patients than in healthy twins, especially with disease activity.

During cDNA synthesis, UMIs that each contained a 6-nucleotide sample barcode were added by means of template switching. From its re-call of the 5' RACE reads, TCRdb lists each CDR3 protein once, without DNA. Its listing shows 300,000 to 400,000 distinct CDR3 sequences. Points on this clonotype: Its matching antigen is unknown.

CDR3 length: 17 residues. The germline CDR1 and CDR2 sequences are LGHNA and YSLEER. The sequenced material came from blood. This sequence was found in a human donor with ulcerative colitis or Crohn's disease, or a healthy co-twin of an affected twin (not recorded which). The J gene is TRBJ2-3, the V gene TRBV4-3; without DNA, the TCRdb call of TRBD1 cannot be checked. This CDR3 reads CASSQAAGGQGTDTQYF.